This paragraph covers one TCR beta chain sequence. Its cognate antigen has yet to be identified. No base-level quality is on record; no much larger clone is a single base apart. The trial excluded patients who had a history of autoimmune disease or were on systemic immunosuppression. Peripheral blood for TCR sequencing was drawn from every dose cohort at baseline, at cycle 4 day 1 and at cycle 7 day 1. The samples were taken from a phase I, first-in-human, multicenter, open-label dose-escalation trial of ivuxolimab. Adults with locally advanced or metastatic melanoma, renal cell, hepatocellular, or head and neck squamous cell carcinoma were enrolled in the trial. Before TCR sequencing, CD4+ T cells and CD8+ T cells were sorted from peripheral blood as separate populations. This specimen belongs to a study of OX40 agonist ivuxolimab in advanced cancers. In terms of the full investigation: The costimulatory receptor OX40 (CD134) was targeted by ivuxolimab, a fully human IgG2 agonistic monoclonal antibody. Intravenous ivuxolimab was administered to patients every 2 weeks at six dose levels: 0.01, 0.1, 0.3, 1.5, 3 and 10 mg/kg. Of the roughly 51 dose-escalation patients, hepatocellular carcinoma was present in roughly 19, melanoma in approximately 15, renal cell carcinoma in 9 and head and neck cancer in 9. In the dose-escalation cohort, more than 80% of patients were male, and the mean age was 60 years with a range of roughly 20 to 80. Patients were allowed to have had prior anti-PD-1, anti-PD-L1 or anti-CTLA-4 therapy, and 30% to 40% of the dose-escalation patients had been treated with checkpoint inhibitors. Partial responses were achieved by three dose-escalation patients, of whom one had hepatocellular carcinoma and two had cutaneous melanoma. The point of sequencing TCRbeta in the periphery was to test whether ivuxolimab changed TCR sequence diversity and drove clonal T-cell expansion. The monotherapy dose-escalation portion (N of about 50 patients) of the phase I ivuxolimab trial is reported in the paper.

Compared with germline, V lacks 3 bases and J lacks 4 bases; bases without a gene match: 6. The CDR3 runs 15 residues from the cysteine to the phenylalanine. Only the CDR3 portion is preserved as DNA: 45 bases, with reading frame beginning at the first base. CDR1 and CDR2 are read off the germline V gene as SGDLS and YYNGEE. The study at large found these results: On average, CD8+ T cells showed more expanded clones than CD4+ T cells after ivuxolimab. Antigen specificity was not determined for the clonally expanded peripheral T cells. Low levels of normalized T-cell clonal expansion were also seen in some patients who did not respond. At doses of 0.1 to 3.0 mg/kg, clonal expansion of both CD4+ and CD8+ T cells in blood was seen between baseline and week 6. In partial responders in the 0.1-3.0 mg/kg groups, normalized peripheral clonal expansion was found to be among the lowest, especially among CD8+ T cells.

Genomic DNA was extracted from sorted cells for sequencing of the TCRbeta CDR3 region. TCRbeta CDR3 regions were sequenced using the immunoSEQ Assay. This is the immuneACCESS table as TCRdb keeps it, with only in-frame sequences that have V and J called. A part of the clones is gone; compared with another copy, unresolved V genes explain less than half, and the rest is unexplained. Within this sample are about 40,000 clones, with around 89% of them counted one time only. The ten largest clonotypes hold 20% to 30% of the sample. The sequences come from CD4+ or CD8+ T cells sorted from blood, collected in a trial of the OX40 agonist ivuxolimab. This receptor was obtained from an adult with an advanced solid tumor such as melanoma, head and neck, liver or kidney cancer. The V gene is TRBV9 and the J gene is TRBJ2-7, with 11 junctional bases fitting TRBD2. Read as DNA, the sequence is TGTGCCAGCAGCGCCGGGGCTAGCGGGAGGTACGAGCAGTACTTC. It codes for CASSAGASGRYEQYF.